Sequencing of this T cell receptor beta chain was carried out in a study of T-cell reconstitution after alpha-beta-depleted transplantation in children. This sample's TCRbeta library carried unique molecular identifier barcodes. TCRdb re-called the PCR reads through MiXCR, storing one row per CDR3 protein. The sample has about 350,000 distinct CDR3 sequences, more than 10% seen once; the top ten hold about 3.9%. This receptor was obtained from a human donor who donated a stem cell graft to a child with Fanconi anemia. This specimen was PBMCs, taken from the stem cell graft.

CDR3 bases: TGTGCCAGCAGTCTGGGGGGGCAGGGCCATCAGCCCCAGCATTTT. The encoded protein is CASSLGGQGHQPQHF. The rearrangement uses TRBV12-3 or TRBV12-4 and TRBJ1-5, with a possible D match to TRBD1 (6 bases). The length of the CDR3 is 15 residues. Trimming removed 5 bases from V and 5 bases from J, with 16 bases in between.